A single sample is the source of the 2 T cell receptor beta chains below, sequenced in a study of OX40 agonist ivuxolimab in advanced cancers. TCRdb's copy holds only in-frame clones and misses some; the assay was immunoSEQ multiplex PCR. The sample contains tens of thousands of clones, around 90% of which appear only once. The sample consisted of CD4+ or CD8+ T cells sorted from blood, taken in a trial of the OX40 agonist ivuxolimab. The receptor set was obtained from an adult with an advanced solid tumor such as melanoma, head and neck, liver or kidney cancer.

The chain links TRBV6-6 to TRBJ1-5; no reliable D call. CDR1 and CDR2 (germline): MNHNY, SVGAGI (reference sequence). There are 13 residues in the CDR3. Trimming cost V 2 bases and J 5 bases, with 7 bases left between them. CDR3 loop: CASSYADHQPQHF. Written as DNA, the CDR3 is TGTGCCAGCAGTTACGCCGACCATCAGCCCCAGCATTTT.

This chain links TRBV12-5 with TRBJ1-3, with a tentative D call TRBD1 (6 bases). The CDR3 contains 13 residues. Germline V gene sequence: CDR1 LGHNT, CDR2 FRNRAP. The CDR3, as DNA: TGTGCCTCGGGACAAGTCTCTGGAAACACCATATATTTT. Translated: CASGQVSGNTIYF.